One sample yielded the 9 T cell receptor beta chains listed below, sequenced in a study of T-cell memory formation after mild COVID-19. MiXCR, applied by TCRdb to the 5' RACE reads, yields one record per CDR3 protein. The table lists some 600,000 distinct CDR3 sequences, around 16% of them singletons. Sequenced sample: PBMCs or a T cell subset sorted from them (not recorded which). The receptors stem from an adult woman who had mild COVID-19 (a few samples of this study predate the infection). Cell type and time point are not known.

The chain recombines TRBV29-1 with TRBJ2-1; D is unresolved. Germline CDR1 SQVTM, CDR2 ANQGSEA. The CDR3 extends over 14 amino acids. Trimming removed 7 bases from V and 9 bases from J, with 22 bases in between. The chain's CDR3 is CSASRDVASTEQFF. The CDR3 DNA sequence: TGCAGCGCCTCTAGAGACGTTGCCTCCACTGAGCAGTTCTTC.

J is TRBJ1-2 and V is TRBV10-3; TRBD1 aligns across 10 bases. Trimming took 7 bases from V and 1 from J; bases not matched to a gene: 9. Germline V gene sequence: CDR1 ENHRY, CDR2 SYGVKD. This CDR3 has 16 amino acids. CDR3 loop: CAINRAGTGDNYGYTF. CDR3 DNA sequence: TGTGCCATCAATAGAGCCGGGACAGGGGATAACTATGGCTACACCTTC.

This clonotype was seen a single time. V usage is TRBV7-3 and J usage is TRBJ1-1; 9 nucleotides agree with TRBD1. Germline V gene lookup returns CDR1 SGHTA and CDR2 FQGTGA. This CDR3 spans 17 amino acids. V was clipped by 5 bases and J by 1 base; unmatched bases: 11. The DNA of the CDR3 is TGTGCCAGCAGCACAATGGACAGGGGAATAGGGAACACTGAAGCTTTCTTT. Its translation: CASSTMDRGIGNTEAFF.

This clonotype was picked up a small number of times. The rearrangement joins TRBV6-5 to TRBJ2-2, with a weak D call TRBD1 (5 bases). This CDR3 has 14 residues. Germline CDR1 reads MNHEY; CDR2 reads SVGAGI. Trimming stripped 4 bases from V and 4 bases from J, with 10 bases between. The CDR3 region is CASSSRTFTGELFF. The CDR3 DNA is TGTGCCAGCAGTTCCCGGACATTCACCGGGGAGCTGTTTTTT.

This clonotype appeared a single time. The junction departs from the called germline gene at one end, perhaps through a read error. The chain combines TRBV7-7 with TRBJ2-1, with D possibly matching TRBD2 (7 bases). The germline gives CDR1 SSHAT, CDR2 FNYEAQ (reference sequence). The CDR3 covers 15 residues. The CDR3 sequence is CASSPEGGGYNEQFF. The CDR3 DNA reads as TGTGCTAGCAGCCCGGAGGGAGGGGGCTACAATGAGCAGTTCTTC.

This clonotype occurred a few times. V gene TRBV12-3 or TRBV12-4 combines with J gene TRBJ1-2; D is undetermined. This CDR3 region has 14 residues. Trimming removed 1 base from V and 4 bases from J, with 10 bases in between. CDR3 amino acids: CASSLDHRGYGYTF. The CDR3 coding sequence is TGTGCCAGCAGTTTAGACCACCGGGGCTATGGCTACACCTTC.

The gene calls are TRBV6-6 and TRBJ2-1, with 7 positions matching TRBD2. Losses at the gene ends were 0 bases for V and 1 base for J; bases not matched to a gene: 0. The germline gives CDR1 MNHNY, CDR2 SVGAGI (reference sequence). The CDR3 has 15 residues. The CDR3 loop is CASSYSRESYNEQFF. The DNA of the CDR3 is TGTGCCAGCAGTTACTCGCGGGAGTCCTACAATGAGCAGTTCTTC.

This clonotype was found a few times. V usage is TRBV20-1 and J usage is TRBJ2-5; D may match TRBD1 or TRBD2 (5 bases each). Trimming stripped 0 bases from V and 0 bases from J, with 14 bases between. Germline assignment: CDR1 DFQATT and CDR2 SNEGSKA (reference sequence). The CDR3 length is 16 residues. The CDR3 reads CSARDTEGSYQETQYF. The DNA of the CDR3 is TGCAGTGCTAGAGATACAGAGGGGAGCTACCAAGAGACCCAGTACTTC.

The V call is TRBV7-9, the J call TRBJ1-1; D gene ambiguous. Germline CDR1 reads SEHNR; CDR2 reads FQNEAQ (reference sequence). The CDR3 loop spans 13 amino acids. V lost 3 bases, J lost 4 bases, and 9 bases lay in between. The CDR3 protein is CASSLEVGTEAFF. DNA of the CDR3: TGTGCCAGCAGCTTGGAGGTAGGCACTGAAGCTTTCTTT.